The sequence of this T cell receptor (beta chain) was determined in a study of blood T cell repertoires in COVID-19. Generated by immunoSEQ multiplex PCR, the TCRdb table keeps only in-frame clones and is missing some. The table shows about 350,000 clones, with roughly 87% occurring only once. V gave up 8 bases and J gave up 6 bases; unmatched junction bases: 6. CDR3 length: 14 residues. Germline loops: CDR1 MNHEY, CDR2 SVGAGI. The specimen was peripheral blood. The rearrangement uses TRBV6-5 and TRBJ2-3; 12 bases match TRBD1. The receptor's source is a woman aged 55-70 years with COVID-19, enrolled during active disease. The CDR3 bases are TGTGCCAGCCCGGGACAGGGGGCGCCGGATACGCAGTATTTT. As protein: CASPGQGAPDTQYF.